A selection of T cell receptor beta chains follows, all from one sample in a study of CD8+CD57+ T cells in acquired aplastic anemia. Via MiXCR, TCRdb re-called the reads, giving one row per CDR3 protein. The sample holds 200,000 to 250,000 distinct CDR3 sequences, around 32% seen once. The sample taken for sequencing was sorted CD4+, CD8+, or CD8+CD57+ T cells (not recorded which) from PBMCs. The receptors were gathered from a human donor in good health, serving as a control. Both conserved end residues are part of each CDR3. Each record gives: clone size, V gene, D gene, J gene, CDR3 DNA, CDR3 protein. The D gene is left open where the match is weak. Rows may omit the clone size; those that give it use once, few, many or a size class.

>.|TRBV30|TRBD1|TRBJ1-3
TGTGCCGGATACTTCCCCTTCGGACAGGGGAGGCACACCATATATTTT
CAGYFPFGQGRHTIYF
>.|TRBV25-1|.|TRBJ2-2
TGCGCCAGCAGCCAAGTTGTTGTCGGATTCGGAAACACCGGGGAGCTGTTTTTT
CASSQVVVGFGNTGELFF
>few|TRBV5-1|.|TRBJ2-7
TGCGCCAGCAGCTTGGTGGAGGGAAGGCTCCACGAGCAGTACTTC
CASSLVEGRLHEQYF
>few|TRBV12-3/TRBV12-4|.|TRBJ1-5
TGTGCCAGCAGAACAGGGAGTGGTCAGCCCCAGCATTTT
CASRTGSGQPQHF
>.|TRBV10-3|.|TRBJ1-2
TGTGCCAGCAGTTACCGGGGGGCAGGCTACACCTTC
CASSYRGAGYTF
>many|TRBV2|.|TRBJ1-1
TGTGCCAGCAGTGAGGAGGGGACTGAGTTCACTGAAGCTTTCTTT
CASSEEGTEFTEAFF
>many|TRBV3-1|.|TRBJ2-7
TGTGCCAGCAGCCAAGACCCCGGTATTTGGCAGTACTTC
CASSQDPGIWQYF
>many|TRBV5-1|.|TRBJ2-1
TGCGCCAGCAGCTTAATAGGGAGGCCGAATGAGCAGTTCTTC
CASSLIGRPNEQFF
>.|TRBV7-6|TRBD2|TRBJ2-5
TGTGCCAGCAGCCATAGCGGGGGGGGAGAGACCCAGTACTTC
CASSHSGGGETQYF
>many|TRBV6-1|.|TRBJ2-7
TGTGCCAGCAGTGAAACGCGGGTACCCTACGAGCAGTACTTC
CASSETRVPYEQYF
>.|TRBV5-6|.|TRBJ1-5
TGTGCCAGCAGCTCGAACAGGCGAAGGGATAGCAATCAGCCCCAGCATTTT
CASSSNRRRDSNQPQHF
>.|TRBV5-6|TRBD1|TRBJ1-1
TGTGCCAGCAGCCCTCGAGGGACAGGGGCCCAGAACACTGAAGCTTTCTTT
CASSPRGTGAQNTEAFF
>many|TRBV2|TRBD1|TRBJ1-6
TGTGCCAGCATCCGACAGGGGCATAATTCACCCCTCCACTTT
CASIRQGHNSPLHF
>few|TRBV6-1|TRBD1|TRBJ1-5
TGTGCCAGCAGTGCCATACAGGGGACACGGCCCCAGCATTTT
CASSAIQGTRPQHF
>many|TRBV11-1|TRBD1|TRBJ1-5
TGTGCCAGCAGCTTTCCCGGACTTGTCGGGACAGGGTGCAATCAGCCCCAGCATTTT
CASSFPGLVGTGCNQPQHF
>few|TRBV28|.|TRBJ1-6
TGTGCCAGCAGTTCAGCGGGGAGGGATAATTCACCCCTCCACTTT
CASSSAGRDNSPLHF
>many|TRBV6-1|TRBD2|TRBJ2-7
TGTGCCAGCAGGATGGGACTAGCGGGCGAGCAGTACTTC
CASRMGLAGEQYF
>many|TRBV24-1|.|TRBJ1-6
TGTGCCACCGTCTGGATAGGCGGGTCACCCCTCCACTTT
CATVWIGGSPLHF
>.|TRBV5-1|TRBD2|TRBJ2-1
TGCGCCAGCAGCGTAACAGCGGGGCCCTACAATGAGCAGTTCTTC
CASSVTAGPYNEQFF
>.|TRBV14|TRBD1|TRBJ1-1
TGTGCCAGCAGCGCACGAAAATACAGGGGGGCCACTGAAGCTCTCTTT
CASSARKYRGATEALF
>many|TRBV5-1|.|TRBJ2-3
TGCGCCAGCAGCTCCCAGAGCACAGATACGCAGTATTTT
CASSSQSTDTQYF
>many|TRBV4-2|.|TRBJ1-1
TGTGCCAGCAGCCTTGGAGCGACCGGTCTCAGGATTGGGGATGGCACTGAAGCTTTCTTT
CASSLGATGLRIGDGTEAFF
>many|TRBV7-3|.|TRBJ2-7
TGTGCCAGCAGCCGCTATCCCGGGTCCCAATACGAGCAGTACTTC
CASSRYPGSQYEQYF
>many|TRBV20-1|TRBD1|TRBJ2-7
TGCAGTGCTAGAGATCAGACAGGGAATGTCTACGAGCAGTACTTC
CSARDQTGNVYEQYF
>many|TRBV5-1|TRBD1|TRBJ1-2
TGCGCCAGCAGCACGGGACAGAGCTATGGCTACACCTTC
CASSTGQSYGYTF
>many|TRBV24-1|TRBD1|TRBJ2-1
TGTGCCACCAGTGACCCAAGACAGGGGGCTAACAATGAGCAGTTCTTC
CATSDPRQGANNEQFF
>.|TRBV6-1|.|TRBJ1-4
TGTGCCAGCAGTGAAGGGGCAGGTCCTAATGAAAAACTGTTTTTT
CASSEGAGPNEKLFF
>many|TRBV30|.|TRBJ1-5
TGTGCCTGGAGTGAATGGGACAGCAATCAGCCCCAGCATTTT
CAWSEWDSNQPQHF
>many|TRBV5-1|.|TRBJ1-6
TGCGCCAGCAGCTTGGCGGGGGTGGCCTATAATTCACCCCTCCACTTT
CASSLAGVAYNSPLHF
>few|TRBV3-1|TRBD1|TRBJ1-1
TGTGCCAGCAGCATCGGGACAGCAATGAACACTGAAGCTTTCTTT
CASSIGTAMNTEAFF
>.|TRBV14|.|TRBJ2-5
TGTGCCAGCAGCCGCGGTGTCCAAGAGACCCGGTACTTC
CASSRGVQETRYF
>.|TRBV2|.|TRBJ1-2
TGTGCCAGCAGTGAAGTGGGCGCCTACAATGGCTACACCTTC
CASSEVGAYNGYTF
>.|TRBV4-2|.|TRBJ2-1
TGTGCCAGCAGCGCCGGGCCGAGCTCCTACAATGAGCAGTTCTTC
CASSAGPSSYNEQFF
>many|TRBV5-5|.|TRBJ1-6
TGTGCCAGCACTTCCCGCCCGAAGTCGAGCTCCTATAATTCACCCCTCCACTTT
CASTSRPKSSSYNSPLHF
>many|TRBV9|TRBD1|TRBJ2-5
TGTGCCAGCAGCGTAGGACAGGGGAGTTCCGCCCAAGAGACCCAGTACTTC
CASSVGQGSSAQETQYF
>few|TRBV5-1|.|TRBJ1-1
TGCGCCAGCAGCTTAATGTCGGCCTCCGAAGCTTTCTTT
CASSLMSASEAFF
>many|TRBV20-1|TRBD2|TRBJ2-5
TGCAGTGCAGGGGGACTAGGGGAGACCCAGTACTTC
CSAGGLGETQYF
>many|TRBV29-1|.|TRBJ1-1
TGCAGCGCCTCGGCAGGGGTGCTGAACACTGAAGCTTTCTTT
CSASAGVLNTEAFF
>.|TRBV30|TRBD2|TRBJ2-2
TGTGCCTGGAATCCCCGACTAGCGGGAAACACCGGGGAGCTGTTTTTT
CAWNPRLAGNTGELFF
>.|TRBV7-3|.|TRBJ2-7
TGTGCCAGCAGCTTACGTCCGGGGGCCGGGGAGCAGTACTTC
CASSLRPGAGEQYF